A single sample is the source of the 14 T cell receptor beta chains below, sequenced in a study of blood T cell repertoires in COVID-19. The protocol was immunoSEQ multiplex PCR, while the TCRdb copy is restricted to in-frame clones and leaves out a portion. Among some 450,000 clones listed, about 90% were seen once. Sequenced sample: peripheral blood. These receptor sequences come from a man between 18 and 35 years old with COVID-19, enrolled during active disease.

This chain uses TRBV11-3 with TRBJ2-1; 7 nucleotides align to TRBD1. From germline, CDR1 is SGHNT and CDR2 YENEEA. Unmatched junction bases numbered 4, after V lost 5 bases and J lost 0 bases. The CDR3 has 15 residues. The CDR3 loop is CASSLNRGSYNEQFF. The CDR3 DNA sequence: TGTGCCAGCAGCCTCAACAGGGGCTCCTACAATGAGCAGTTCTTC.

This chain connects TRBV5-4 to TRBJ2-5, with TRBD2 matching 11 bases. The germline gives CDR1 SGHNT, CDR2 YYREEE (reference sequence). The CDR3 extends over 17 amino acids. Trimming at V came to 4 bases and at J to 5 bases, leaving 13 bases not matched to a gene. CDR3 coding DNA: TGTGCCAGCAGCACAGGTGTAGCGGGGGGGCCTGGGGAGACCCAGTACTTC. It specifies CASSTGVAGGPGETQYF.

CDR3 region: CATSRDMIGDSATDTQYF. CDR3 DNA: TGTGCCACCAGCAGAGATATGATCGGGGACAGCGCCACAGATACGCAGTATTTT. The V and J genes are TRBV15 and TRBJ2-3, with TRBD1 matching 7 bases. The J segment lost 2 bases and the V segment lost 0 bases, leaving 11 bases of the junction unmatched. The CDR3 extends over 18 amino acids. Germline V gives CDR1 LNHNV, CDR2 YYDKDF (reference sequence).

This rearrangement joins TRBV18 to TRBJ2-2; 7 nucleotides align to TRBD2. This CDR3 region has 16 residues. CDR1 KGHSH and CDR2 LQKENI come from the germline V gene. V dropped 5 bases and J dropped 0; count of bases not matched to a gene: 6. CDR3 sequence reads: CASSATGGPNTGELFF. CDR3 DNA: TGTGCCAGCTCAGCGACGGGGGGACCGAACACCGGGGAGCTGTTTTTT.

The table lists this clone with a count of one. V gene TRBV7-2 combines with J gene TRBJ1-3; D not certain. The V end lost 6 bases, the J end lost 2 bases, and 11 bases lay between the germline ends. CDR1 is SGHTA and CDR2 is FQGNSA in the germline V gene. CDR3 length: 14 residues. The CDR3 reads CASSSTVPGNTIYF. In DNA form, the CDR3 reads TGTGCCAGCAGTTCCACGGTACCTGGAAACACCATATATTTT.

CDR3 sequence reads: CASSLGLAGGGAKNIQYF. For the CDR3, the DNA is TGTGCCAGCAGCCTGGGACTAGCGGGAGGGGGGGCCAAAAACATTCAGTACTTC. The chain carries TRBV11-2 and TRBJ2-4, with 16 bases aligning to TRBD2. Germline loops: CDR1 SGHAT, CDR2 FQNNGV. With V trimmed by 5 bases and J by 1 base, 5 bases remained unmatched. This CDR3 comprises 18 residues.

The CDR3 DNA follows: TGCAGCGTGGAGCCCGGGGACAGACGAACCTACAATGAGCAGTTCTTC. It specifies CSVEPGDRRTYNEQFF. The chain carries TRBV29-1 and TRBJ2-1; 7 nucleotides align to TRBD1. The germline V gene has CDR1 SQVTM and CDR2 ANQGSEA. Trimming cost V 6 bases and J 2 bases; bases outside gene matches: 13. This CDR3 region has 16 residues.

This rearrangement joins TRBV19 to TRBJ2-1; TRBD2 might be the D (5 bases). Germline CDR1 is LNHDA and CDR2 is SQIVND (reference sequence). The CDR3 covers 14 residues. With 6 bases removed from V and 0 bases from J, the gap between germline ends came to 9 bases. The CDR3 sequence: CASRLGSSYNEQFF. CDR3 DNA sequence: TGTGCCAGTAGACTGGGGAGCTCCTACAATGAGCAGTTCTTC.

For the CDR3, the DNA is TGTGCCAGTAGTATCGGCCTAGCGGTGAACACCGGGGAGCTGTTTTTT. Translated: CASSIGLAVNTGELFF. The gene calls are TRBV19 and TRBJ2-2, with 7 bases matching TRBD2. Germline CDR1 is LNHDA and CDR2 is SQIVND (reference sequence). V was clipped by 3 bases and J by 1 base; unmatched bases: 5. The CDR3 extends over 16 amino acids.

V usage is TRBV11-3 and J usage is TRBJ2-2; the match to TRBD2 covers 13 bases. Looked up from germline, CDR1 is SGHNT and CDR2 is YENEEA. The CDR3 runs 15 residues. With V trimmed by 4 bases and J by 6 bases, 2 bases remained unmatched. In DNA form, the CDR3 reads TGTGCCAGCAGCTGGACTAGCGGGAGTCCCGGGGAGCTGTTTTTT. Amino acid sequence: CASSWTSGSPGELFF.

The rearrangement joins TRBV7-2 to TRBJ2-7, with D possibly matching TRBD1 (6 bases). Germline lookup yields CDR1 SGHTA and CDR2 FQGNSA. V was clipped by 3 bases and J by 7 bases, with 13 bases between them. The CDR3 has 13 residues. CDR3 DNA: TGTGCCAGCAGCTTCAGGGGCCCTGGAGAGCAGTACTTC. As protein: CASSFRGPGEQYF.

J is TRBJ1-1 and V is TRBV6-6; D might be TRBD1 (6 bases). In germline, CDR1 is MNHNY, CDR2 SVGAGI (reference sequence). The length of the CDR3 is 15 residues. The ends were cut back, 2 bases at V and 5 bases at J, with 15 bases in the middle. CDR3: CASSYEGVLRTEAFF. CDR3 bases: TGTGCCAGCAGTTACGAGGGGGTCCTGAGGACTGAAGCTTTCTTT.

In its sample, this clone was seen once. The chain has TRBV7-9 and TRBJ2-1; no reliable D call. The CDR3 totals 13 residues. Germline loops: CDR1 SEHNR, CDR2 FQNEAQ (reference sequence). Between the trimmed V and J ends, which lost 7 bases and 0 bases, there was a span of 7 bases. CDR3 in DNA: TGTGCCAGCACCCTCTCCTCCTACAATGAGCAGTTCTTC. Translating it yields CASTLSSYNEQFF.

This clone came up once. The V call is TRBV24-1, the J call TRBJ2-3; TRBD2 matches 12 bases. CDR1 and CDR2 (germline): KGHDR, SFDVKD. The junction had 4 bases not matched to a gene; V was cut back by 6 bases and J by 4 bases. CDR3 length equals 15 residues. The CDR3 nucleotides are TGTGCCACCAGTCTGACTAGCGGGAGCCCAGATACGCAGTATTTT. This codes for CATSLTSGSPDTQYF.